A selection of T cell receptor beta chains follows, all from one sample in a study of shared T cell receptors in the human thymus. Generated by immunoSEQ multiplex PCR, the TCRdb table keeps only in-frame clones and is missing some. The sample lists hundreds of thousands of clones, roughly 86% occurring once. These same data were also listed under a study on human thymus T cells.

Sample: thymocytes. Receptors originate from a boy in the first two years of life with a congenital heart defect. The CDR3 runs from the conserved cysteine through the conserved F or W. A D gene is named only where the DNA matches it firmly. Only some rows state a clone size, as once, few, many or a class for expanded clones.

j_call d_call v_call clone_size cdr3_nt cdr3_aa
TRBJ1-3 TRBD1 TRBV5-1 . TGCGCCAGCAGCTCGGGGACGACAGGGGCAACTAGCTCTGGAAACACCATATATTTT CASSSGTTGATSSGNTIYF
TRBJ1-4 TRBD1 TRBV28 . TGTGCCAGCAGTTTTCCCGACAGGGAAGGCGAAAAACTGTTTTTT CASSFPDREGEKLFF
TRBJ2-1 . TRBV19 . TGTGCCAGTAGTATAGTAGGGCAGGGGTTCTACAATGAGCAGTTCTTC CASSIVGQGFYNEQFF
TRBJ1-1 . TRBV29-1 . TGCAGCGTTGACGGGGGCACTGAAGCTTTCTTT CSVDGGTEAFF
TRBJ2-1 . TRBV6-5 . TGTGCCAGCAGTTTGCGCGGGCACAATGAGCAGTTCTTC CASSLRGHNEQFF
TRBJ1-4 . TRBV4-3 . TGCGCCAGCAGCCAAGTGGAAAGGGCCGCGGGAACTAATGAAAAACTGTTTTTT CASSQVERAAGTNEKLFF
TRBJ2-1 TRBD2 TRBV30 . TGTGCCTGGAATCCGCGGGAGTTTTCCTACAATGAGCAGTTCTTC CAWNPREFSYNEQFF
TRBJ2-5 TRBD1 TRBV12-5 once TGTGCTAGTGGTTTGCCAACAGGGGGCGGGGGAGAGACCCAGTACTTC CASGLPTGGGGETQYF
TRBJ1-2 . TRBV4-2 . TGTGCCAGCAGCCAAGATGGGGTACAGGGATTGAGTTATGGCTACACCTTC CASSQDGVQGLSYGYTF
TRBJ2-7 . TRBV27 . TGTGCCAGCAGTTTATCGATTTCAGGGTACCACGAGCAGTACTTC CASSLSISGYHEQYF
TRBJ2-3 TRBD2 TRBV5-1 . TGCGCCAGCAGCTTGGCGAACCAAGCGGGGGGGCCGGAAGATACGCAGTATTTT CASSLANQAGGPEDTQYF
TRBJ2-1 TRBD2 TRBV7-2 . TGTGCCAGCATTATGACTAGCGGGAGGGCCAATGCGCAGTTCTTC CASIMTSGRANAQFF
TRBJ2-7 TRBD1 TRBV7-6 . TGTGCCAGCAGCTTAAGGAGGGTGGAGACAGGGGGAATCTACGAGCAGTACTTC CASSLRRVETGGIYEQYF
TRBJ1-4 . TRBV7-9 . TGTGCCAGCAGCTCTCCGGGCCTAAGCGGTGAAAAACTGTTTTTT CASSSPGLSGEKLFF
TRBJ2-7 TRBD1 TRBV7-6 . TGTGCCAGCAGCCACCACCGGAGGACAGGGGAATTTTCGACCTACGAGCAGTACTTC CASSHHRRTGEFSTYEQYF
TRBJ2-1 . TRBV4-3 . TGCGCCAGCAGCCAAGGAGGCCCCCAGGGGGGAAACTACAATGAGCAGTTCTTC CASSQGGPQGGNYNEQFF
TRBJ2-1 . TRBV7-9 . TGTGCCAGCAGCCTCACCAACGCCCGGAAGAGCGGGAATGAGCAGTTCTTC CASSLTNARKSGNEQFF
TRBJ2-1 TRBD2 TRBV7-3 . TGTGCCAGCAGCTTAATTTCCCAGCGGGGCTACAATGAGCAGTTCTTC CASSLISQRGYNEQFF
TRBJ2-5 . TRBV7-6 . TGTGCCAGCAGCCCTCGGGGGGCAGGCTTTCAAGAGACCCAGTACTTC CASSPRGAGFQETQYF
TRBJ2-1 . TRBV30 . TGTGCCTGGAGTGTACACCACAGCAGGGGGGCCTACAATGAGCAGTTCTTC CAWSVHHSRGAYNEQFF
TRBJ2-7 . TRBV27 . TGTGCCAGCAGTTTGGCGGGAAGCTCCTACGAGCAGTACTTC CASSLAGSSYEQYF
TRBJ1-2 TRBD1 TRBV30 . TGTGCCTGGACCCCCTGCTCGGGACAGAGGTACTATGGCTACACCTTC CAWTPCSGQRYYGYTF
TRBJ2-7 TRBD1 TRBV28 . TGTGCCAGCAGTCCTCGACAGGGCGGCTACGAGCAGTACTTC CASSPRQGGYEQYF
TRBJ1-1 TRBD1 TRBV7-9 . TGTGCCAGCAGCTCCCCTCGACAGGGGGTGACTGAAGCTTTCTTT CASSSPRQGVTEAFF
TRBJ2-2 . TRBV9 . TGTGCCAGCAGCGACAGCACAGGCCCCGGGGAGCTGTTTTTT CASSDSTGPGELFF
TRBJ2-1 TRBD2 TRBV18 . TGTGCCAGCTCTCCCAAGAGAGTAGCGGGGGAGGACAATGAGCAGTTCTTC CASSPKRVAGEDNEQFF
TRBJ1-6 TRBD1 TRBV19 . TGTGCCAGTAGTATAGATCCCTATCGACAGGGCAATTGGCGCCCCCTCCACTTT CASSIDPYRQGNWRPLHF
TRBJ2-1 . TRBV6-5 few TGTGCCAGCAGAAGACAGGAAAATGAGCAGTTCTTC CASRRQENEQFF
TRBJ1-5 . TRBV5-6 . TGTGCCAGCAGCTTGGCCACGGGGGGGCTGAATCAGCCCCAGCATTTT CASSLATGGLNQPQHF
TRBJ2-5 . TRBV4-3 . TGCGCCAGCAGCCAAGAGCAGGGCCAAGAGACCCAGTACTTC CASSQEQGQETQYF
TRBJ2-3 TRBD2 TRBV28 . TGTGCCAGCGATCTTAGCGGGGGGGATTCCACAGATACGCAGTATTTT CASDLSGGDSTDTQYF
TRBJ2-5 . TRBV15 . TGTGCCACCAGCAGAGGCCAGGGATTCGGGTCGTACCAAGAGACCCAGTACTTC CATSRGQGFGSYQETQYF
TRBJ1-2 TRBD1 TRBV12-5 once TGTGCTAGTGGTCCGGGACAGGGTTATGGCTACACCTTC CASGPGQGYGYTF
TRBJ1-1 . TRBV4-1 . TGCGCCAGCAGCCAAGATGTGGGAGCTGAAGCTTTCTTT CASSQDVGAEAFF
TRBJ2-7 . TRBV6-5 . TGTGCCAGCCAGACGGGACAATGGAACTACGAGCAGTACTTC CASQTGQWNYEQYF
TRBJ1-5 . TRBV9 . TGTGCCAGCAGCTCAGGGGAAGTCGGCCAGCCCCAGCATTTT CASSSGEVGQPQHF
TRBJ1-1 TRBD1 TRBV27 . TGTGCCAGCAGTCGTAAACCGGGACAGGGGGACGTGTACACTGAAGCTTTCTTT CASSRKPGQGDVYTEAFF
TRBJ1-1 . TRBV11-2 . TGTGCCAGCAGCTCGCAGGGCGGCACTGAAGCTTTCTTT CASSSQGGTEAFF
TRBJ2-7 TRBD1 TRBV7-9 . TGTGCCAGCAGCTTCGCAAGACAGGGGGCCGAGCAGTACTTC CASSFARQGAEQYF
TRBJ2-1 TRBD2 TRBV5-4 . TGTGCCAGCAGCTGTAGCGGGAGGACTTACAATGAGCAGTTCTTC CASSCSGRTYNEQFF
TRBJ1-1 TRBD1 TRBV18 . TGTGCCAGCTCACCACCGGGACAGCCTGAAGCTTTCTTT CASSPPGQPEAFF
TRBJ2-5 TRBD2 TRBV5-1 . TGCGCCAGCAGCCAGTCGAGCGGGGGAGGTGAGACCCAGTACTTC CASSQSSGGGETQYF
TRBJ1-2 TRBD1 TRBV12-5 . TGTGCTAGTGGTCCCCAGACAGGGAACCTATATGGCTACACCTTC CASGPQTGNLYGYTF
TRBJ1-1 . TRBV7-9 . TGTGCCAGCAGCTCCCAGCCGGGGGTCATGAACACTGAAGCTTTCTTT CASSSQPGVMNTEAFF
TRBJ2-3 . TRBV25-1 . TGTGCCAGCAGTGAATATACCCAGCAGGCCCCCACAGATACGCAGTATTTT CASSEYTQQAPTDTQYF
TRBJ1-2 . TRBV5-6 . TGTGCCAGCAGCTTGGCCACCAGGCAGGGTGGCTACACCTTC CASSLATRQGGYTF
TRBJ2-5 TRBD1 TRBV4-3 . TGCGCCAGCAGCCCGAGACAGGGGGCGCTTCAGACCCAGTACTTC CASSPRQGALQTQYF
TRBJ1-5 TRBD1 TRBV18 . TGTGCCAGCTCACTAGGGACAGGGATGATCAATCAGCCCCAGCATTTT CASSLGTGMINQPQHF
TRBJ1-5 TRBD1 TRBV30 . TGTGCCTGGGGGCTCGGGACAGGGGGCCATCAGCCCCAGCATTTT CAWGLGTGGHQPQHF
TRBJ2-3 . TRBV5-1 . TGCGCCAGCAGTCTAGCGTCTAGCACAGATACGCAGTATTTT CASSLASSTDTQYF
TRBJ1-1 . TRBV2 . TGTGCCAGCAGTGACCCTCAGGACACTGAAGCTTTCTTT CASSDPQDTEAFF
TRBJ2-5 TRBD1 TRBV4-1 once TGCGCCAGCAGCCAAGGGGCAGGGGGCGCGTGGGAGACCCAGTACTTC CASSQGAGGAWETQYF
TRBJ1-2 . TRBV27 . TGTGCCAGCAGCGCGGGTTCTCAATATAACTATGGCTACACCTTC CASSAGSQYNYGYTF
TRBJ2-1 TRBD2 TRBV2 . TGTGCCAGCAGTGAGGCGGGAGGGCAGGGCAATGAGCAGTTCTTC CASSEAGGQGNEQFF
TRBJ2-1 . TRBV25-1 . TGTGCCAGCAGTGAATATAGGTACAGCTACAATGGGCAGTTCTTC CASSEYRYSYNGQFF
TRBJ2-3 TRBD2 TRBV5-1 . TGCGCCAGCAGCTTGGTGGCGGGAGGAAGCACAGATACGCAGTATTTT CASSLVAGGSTDTQYF
TRBJ2-4 TRBD1 TRBV2 . TGTGCCAGCAGTGAGGGACAGGGATGGGGGTTAGCCAAAAACATTCAGTACTTC CASSEGQGWGLAKNIQYF